The present TCR beta chain was sequenced within a study of blood T cell repertoires in COVID-19. This CDR3 spans 14 amino acids. Germline V gene data show CDR1 as SEHNR and CDR2 as FQNEAQ (reference sequence). Trimming left V 2 bases short and J 6 bases short, with 8 bases between. Participants, about 18 to 90 years old, spanned under 30 US areas. Clinical histories supplied by participants themselves formed the basis of cohort assignment. Recovered status in Cohort 3 required two negative PCRs, clearance, or symptom resolution. Repertoires were generated with immunoSEQ multiplex PCR, while TCRdb's copy carries only in-frame clones and drops some. The sample holds some 330,000 clones; roughly 80% are singletons and the top ten take about 5%. This clone was observed a handful of times.

The sequence came from a woman aged 45 to 65 who had recovered from COVID-19. The chain employs TRBV7-9 and TRBJ1-6; no firm D call. Sequencing was done on a sample of PBMCs or T cells enriched from blood (not recorded which). The CDR3 loop is CASSLSQINSPLHF. The DNA for the CDR3 is TGTGCCAGCAGCTTATCACAGATTAATTCACCCCTCCACTTT.